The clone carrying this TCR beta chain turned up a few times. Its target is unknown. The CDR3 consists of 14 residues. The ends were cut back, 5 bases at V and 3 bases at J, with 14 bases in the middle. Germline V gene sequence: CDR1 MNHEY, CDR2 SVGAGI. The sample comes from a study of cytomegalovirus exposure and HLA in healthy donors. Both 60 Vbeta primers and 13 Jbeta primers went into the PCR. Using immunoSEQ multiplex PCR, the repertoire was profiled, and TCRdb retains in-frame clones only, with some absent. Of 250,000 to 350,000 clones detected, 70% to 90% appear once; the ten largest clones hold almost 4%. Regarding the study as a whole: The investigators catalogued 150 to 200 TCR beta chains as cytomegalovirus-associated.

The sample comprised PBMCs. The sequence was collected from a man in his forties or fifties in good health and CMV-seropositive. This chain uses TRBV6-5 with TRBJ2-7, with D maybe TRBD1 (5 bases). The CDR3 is CASSPGQYNYEQYF. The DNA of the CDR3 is TGTGCCAGCAGTCCCGGACAATATAACTACGAGCAGTACTTC.